The entry below describes one T cell receptor (beta chain). The data derive from a study of blood T cell repertoires in COVID-19. Study as a whole: Sources were T cells, B-cell-depleted T cells, or PBMCs; the material itself was cDNA or gDNA.

The protocol was immunoSEQ multiplex PCR, while the TCRdb copy is restricted to in-frame clones and leaves out a portion. The top ten hold around 0.92% of the sample, which has approximately 100,000 clones, 71% seen once. The ends lost 6 bases at V and 5 bases at J; junction bases unmatched: 9. The CDR3 spans 16 residues. Germline V CDR1 and CDR2: MNHEY, SMNVEV (reference sequence). The sample was peripheral blood. The chain employs TRBV27 and TRBJ2-3; 12 bases agree with TRBD2. The sequence was obtained from a human donor with acute or convalescent COVID-19. The donor label of this sample is uncertain. The CDR3 here is CASSPLAGGHKDTQYF. The CDR3 DNA is TGTGCCAGCAGCCCCCTAGCGGGGGGGCACAAAGATACGCAGTATTTT.